This T cell receptor beta chain emerged from a study of early T cells in non-severe SARS-CoV-2 infection. Broader study findings: VDJdb matches were skewed toward anti-spike CD8 T cell responses.

TCRdb re-called the 5' RACE reads with MiXCR, one entry per CDR3 protein. The data show approximately 70,000 distinct CDR3 sequences, 13% seen once. The CDR3 is 16 residues long. CDR1 is LGHDT, CDR2 YNNKEL, per germline (reference sequence). A remark on this clonotype: Its specificity is unknown. Given a much more abundant clone one base away, this may be a read error.

The rearrangement uses TRBV3-1 and TRBJ2-5; 8 bases are a match to TRBD2. This receptor was obtained from an adult who was a healthcare worker with PCR-confirmed SARS-CoV-2 infection or an uninfected control (not recorded which). The specimen sequenced was whole blood. CDR3 loop: CASSQDLVAGQENQYF. In nucleotides, the CDR3 is TGTGCCAGCAGCCAAGATCTTGTAGCGGGACAAGAGAACCAGTACTTC.